What follows are 32 T cell receptor beta chains derived from one specimen sequenced in a study of cytomegalovirus exposure and HLA in healthy donors. PCR used 60 Vbeta primers and 13 Jbeta primers. The data were produced by immunoSEQ multiplex PCR, yet TCRdb's version contains in-frame clones alone and is incomplete. This sample has more than 110,000 clones, with around 72% found just once. The specimen sequenced was PBMCs. The receptor set was obtained from a woman between 40 and 55 years old in good health and CMV-seronegative.

This clone has only one observation. No conserved phenylalanine or tryptophan is present at the end of the CDR3, so a read error is the likely explanation. The CDR3 nucleotides read TGTGCCAGCAGCGTCGGGGGGGAAGACTACGAGCAGTACCTC. Translation gives CASSVGGEDYEQYL. This chain joins TRBV9 and TRBJ2-7; 8 bases fit TRBD2. V shed 2 bases, J shed 3 bases, and the junction held 4 bases outside the gene matches. Germline V CDR1 and CDR2: SGDLS, YYNGEE. This CDR3 spans 14 amino acids.

The V call is TRBV5-1, the J call TRBJ1-1; D might be TRBD1 (5 bases). Trimming removed 0 bases from V and 5 bases from J, with 20 bases in between. Germline V gene sequence: CDR1 SGHRS, CDR2 YFSETQ. CDR3 size: 17 residues. CDR3 protein: CASSLVGGSFIGTEAFF. CDR3 DNA sequence: TGCGCCAGCAGCTTGGTTGGGGGGTCTTTCATTGGAACTGAAGCTTTCTTT.

This clone was observed a handful of times. The rearrangement links TRBV19 to TRBJ2-3; 10 bases line up with TRBD2. The CDR3 is 12 amino acids. Germline V lookup: CDR1 LNHDA, CDR2 SQIVND (reference sequence). The CDR3 bases are TGTGCTAGCGGGGGGAGCACAGATACGCAGTATTTT. This gives the protein CASGGSTDTQYF.

V and J are TRBV5-4 and TRBJ1-2; 9 nucleotides line up with TRBD1. V was clipped by 2 bases and J by 8 bases; unmatched bases: 7. The CDR3 extends over 14 amino acids. Germline V gene lookup returns CDR1 SGHNT and CDR2 YYREEE (reference sequence). The CDR3, as DNA: TGTGCCAGCAGCTTATCACAGGGGGCGCGGGGCTACACCTTC. Its translation is CASSLSQGARGYTF.

This clone has a handful of counts. The same CDR3 arises from other DNA sequences in this sample as well. The J gene is TRBJ1-1, the V gene TRBV4-1; D gene ambiguous. V was trimmed by 0 bases and J by 1 base, leaving 6 bases between them. Germline CDR1 MGHRA, CDR2 YSYEKL. The CDR3 contains 14 residues. The CDR3 DNA reads TGCGCCAGCAGCCAAGACTCGTGGAACACTGAAGCTTTCTTT. Translated, it gives CASSQDSWNTEAFF.

The genes are TRBV5-1 and TRBJ2-3, with 9 bases that match TRBD2. Per the germline V gene, CDR1 is SGHRS and CDR2 is YFSETQ. V lost 4 bases to trimming and J lost 0 bases; unmatched junction nucleotides: 3. This CDR3 spans 15 amino acids. The CDR3 nucleotides read TGCGCCAGCAGCCTAAGCGGGGGGAGCACAGATACGCAGTATTTT. Encoded protein: CASSLSGGSTDTQYF.

The chain combines TRBV7-2 with TRBJ2-3; 8 bases are a match to TRBD2. CDR3 length equals 17 residues. CDR1 is SGHTA, CDR2 FQGNSA, per germline. The V segment lost 1 base and the J segment 3 bases; nucleotides outside the gene matches: 9. The CDR3 is CASSLGGQRGITDTQYF. As DNA, the CDR3 is TGTGCCAGCAGCTTAGGGGGCCAGCGGGGGATAACAGATACGCAGTATTTT.

The rearrangement uses TRBV2 and TRBJ2-1; the D gene is possibly TRBD2 (7 bases). The CDR3 covers 18 residues. V was clipped by 1 base and J by 2 bases, with 18 bases between them. The germline gives CDR1 SNHLY, CDR2 FYNNEI. Here the CDR3 reads CASSEVAVWGGTYNEQFF. The CDR3, as DNA: TGTGCCAGCAGTGAAGTGGCGGTTTGGGGGGGCACCTACAATGAGCAGTTCTTC.

The gene calls are TRBV9 and TRBJ1-1; no reliable D call. Germline V gives CDR1 SGDLS, CDR2 YYNGEE. The V end lost 0 bases, the J end lost 2 bases, and 5 bases lay between the germline ends. The CDR3 runs 13 residues. In nucleotides, the CDR3 is TGTGCCAGCAGCGTAGATATTAACACTGAAGCTTTCTTT. It translates to CASSVDINTEAFF.

In this sample, this clone turned up once. The chain couples TRBV10-2 to TRBJ2-5; unclear D gene. V lost 2 bases and J lost 5, with 3 bases in between. Germline CDR1 is WSHSY and CDR2 is SAAADI. The CDR3 has 11 amino acids. Written as DNA, the CDR3 is TGCGCCAGCAGTGAGAGCGAGACCCAGTACTTC. Its translation is CASSESETQYF.

The V gene is TRBV7-9, the J gene TRBJ1-2; D remains ambiguous. V lost 5 bases and J lost 4, with 20 bases in between. The CDR3 is 16 amino acids. Germline CDR1 is SEHNR and CDR2 is FQNEAQ (reference sequence). CDR3 nucleotides: TGTGCCAGCAGCAATACCTACGGGAGTTCCGGCTATGGCTACACCTTC. Translated, it gives CASSNTYGSSGYGYTF. Based on the CDR3 plus reference TRBV7-9 and TRBJ1-2, the full variable domain is DTGVSQNPRHKITKRGQNVTFRCDPISEHNRLYWYRQTLGQGPEFLTYFQNEAQLEKSRLLSDRFSAERPKGSFSTLEIQRTEQGDSAMYLCASSNTYGSSGYGYTFGSGTRLTVV.

On this clone itself: It is unclear where the CDR3 begins or ends on the DNA, so no DNA is shown, and the CDR3 is as TCRdb lists it. The chain uses TRBV28 and TRBJ2-1; TRBD1 reflects the table's D call only, with no check against the DNA. The CDR3 spans 17 amino acids, including both terminal residues. Per germline, CDR1 MDHEN and CDR2 SYDVKM. The CDR3: CASSLAGVNEQFFAQFF.

V is TRBV5-4 and J is TRBJ1-1; D ambiguous. The CDR3 has 13 residues. Germline V CDR1 and CDR2: SGHNT, YYREEE (reference sequence). Trimming took off 5 bases at V and 6 bases at J, with 14 bases between the two ends. The CDR3 DNA sequence: TGTGCCAGCAGTACGAAAACGGGTGCTGAAGCTTTCTTT. Translated: CASSTKTGAEAFF.

V gene TRBV9 combines with J gene TRBJ2-5; 7 nucleotides agree with TRBD1. The V and J ends lost 2 bases and 3 bases, in that order; junction bases with no gene match: 4. The CDR3 totals 14 residues. Germline V gene sequence: CDR1 SGDLS, CDR2 YYNGEE. CDR3 in DNA: TGTGCCAGCAGCGTTAGCCAGGGGGAAGAGACCCAGTACTTC. Translating it yields CASSVSQGEETQYF. Filled out from reference TRBV9 and TRBJ2-5, the complete variable domain reads DSGVTQTPKHLITATGQRVTLRCSPRSGDLSVYWYQQSLDQGLQFLIQYYNGEERAKGNILERFSAQQFPDLHSELNLSSLELGDSALYFCASSVSQGEETQYFGPGTRLLVL.

The chain is built from TRBV9 and TRBJ1-4; D remains ambiguous. Germline V gives CDR1 SGDLS, CDR2 YYNGEE. CDR3 length: 13 amino acids. V shed 0 bases and J shed 8 bases, with 8 bases lying between them. In nucleotides, the CDR3 is TGTGCCAGCAGCGTAGGGGGAGGGGAAAAACTGTTTTTT. It translates to CASSVGGGEKLFF.

This clone was counted only a few times. The rearrangement uses TRBV5-1 and TRBJ1-3; D ambiguous. This CDR3 is 17 amino acids long. V was pared by 0 bases and J by 0 bases, with 13 bases between. Per the germline V gene, CDR1 is SGHRS and CDR2 is YFSETQ. The CDR3, as DNA: TGCGCCAGCAGCTTGGCCCCGCAGGCGTTCTCTGGAAACACCATATATTTT. This translates into CASSLAPQAFSGNTIYF.

The rearrangement joins TRBV29-1 to TRBJ2-7, with 8 positions matching TRBD2. Germline CDR1 reads SQVTM; CDR2 reads ANQGSEA. The V segment lost 6 bases and the J segment 4 bases; nucleotides outside the gene matches: 17. There are 16 residues in the CDR3. The CDR3: CSVGTRGTRGRYEQYV. CDR3 DNA: TGCAGCGTCGGGACTAGAGGAACCCGGGGGAGGTACGAGCAGTACGTC.

The gene calls are TRBV10-3 and TRBJ2-5; D is uncertain. CDR1 and CDR2 (germline): ENHRY, SYGVKD. The V and J ends lost 0 bases and 5 bases respectively, with 7 bases between them. There are 13 residues in the CDR3. The CDR3 sequence is CAISESGRETQYF. In nucleotides, the CDR3 is TGTGCCATCAGTGAGTCCGGTCGTGAGACCCAGTACTTC.

The chain couples TRBV2 to TRBJ1-6; 8 nucleotides line up with TRBD1. This CDR3 comprises 14 residues. Germline CDR1 is SNHLY and CDR2 is FYNNEI. The V and J ends lost 8 bases and 6 bases, in that order; junction bases with no gene match: 6. For the CDR3, the DNA is TGTGCCAGCGGACAAGACAGGGGTAATTCACCCCTCCACTTT. It yields the protein CASGQDRGNSPLHF.

V gene TRBV19 combines with J gene TRBJ1-1; D not resolved. V lost 1 base and J 2 bases, leaving 8 bases between the germline ends. Germline V gene sequence: CDR1 LNHDA, CDR2 SQIVND (reference sequence). CDR3 length equals 14 residues. The CDR3 loop is CASSIGQSNTEAFF. CDR3 bases: TGTGCCAGTAGTATAGGGCAGTCCAACACTGAAGCTTTCTTT.

The rearrangement joins TRBV6-5 to TRBJ1-1; D unresolved. This CDR3 spans 13 amino acids. Trimming shortened V by 5 bases and J by 5 bases, and 12 bases separated the two germline ends. CDR1 is MNHEY, CDR2 SVGAGI, per germline. CDR3 coding DNA: TGTGCCAGCAGTCGACTGGGTGGGACTGAAGCTTTCTTT. Protein: CASSRLGGTEAFF.

CDR3 nucleotide sequence: TGTGCCAGCACCCGGGACAGAAACACAGATACGCAGTATTTT. This translates into CASTRDRNTDTQYF. J is TRBJ2-3 and V is TRBV19; the match to TRBD1 covers 7 bases. The CDR3 spans 14 residues. CDR1 and CDR2 (germline): LNHDA, SQIVND (reference sequence). V trimming: 9 bases; J trimming: 2 bases; junction bases outside the gene matches: 8.

The chain uses TRBV9 and TRBJ2-6, with 8 bases identical to TRBD1. Germline CDR1 and CDR2: SGDLS and YYNGEE. The trim removed 4 bases at V and 0 bases at J, leaving 9 bases unmatched. CDR3 length: 18 amino acids. This CDR3 reads CASSTRQGAYSGANVLTF. CDR3 bases: TGTGCCAGCAGCACCCGGCAGGGGGCGTACTCTGGGGCCAACGTCCTGACTTTC.

The V call is TRBV11-2, the J call TRBJ1-3; possibly TRBD1 for D (6 bases). The length of the CDR3 is 16 residues. Trimming cost V 3 bases and J 3 bases, with 15 bases left between them. Germline assignment: CDR1 SGHAT and CDR2 FQNNGV. The CDR3 sequence: CASSLMTGSDGNTIYF. In DNA form, the CDR3 reads TGTGCCAGCAGCTTGATGACAGGCTCAGATGGAAACACCATATATTTT.

The chain carries TRBV18 and TRBJ1-4; TRBD1 might be the D (5 bases). The CDR3 extends over 14 amino acids. CDR1 and CDR2 (germline): KGHSH, LQKENI. V was shortened by 3 bases and J by 8 bases, with 13 bases between the two germline ends. DNA of the CDR3: TGTGCCAGCTCACCCTCCGCAGGGCCCGAAAAACTGTTTTTT. This codes for CASSPSAGPEKLFF.

The chain combines TRBV10-3 with TRBJ1-1; 9 nucleotides match TRBD1. This CDR3 is 14 amino acids long. J was trimmed by 1 base and V by 8 bases; bases with no gene match: 5. The V gene's germline CDR1 is ENHRY and CDR2 SYGVKD. CDR3 sequence (DNA): TGTGCCATCGGGGAGGACAGGGGGAACACTGAAGCTTTCTTT. Protein sequence: CAIGEDRGNTEAFF.

This chain connects TRBV2 to TRBJ2-1, with 8 bases identical to TRBD1. With 6 bases clipped from V and 5 bases from J, the junction kept 9 bases outside the gene matches. The CDR3 loop spans 15 amino acids. The V gene's germline CDR1 is SNHLY and CDR2 FYNNEI. The CDR3 bases are TGTGCCAGCAGGGACAGGGCAAGTTTGGACAATGAGCAGTTCTTC. Its translation: CASRDRASLDNEQFF.

This clone has only a few counts. The rearrangement links TRBV29-1 to TRBJ1-2, with TRBD1 matching over 8 bases. The CDR3 covers 15 residues. The J segment lost 7 bases and the V segment lost 0 bases, leaving 10 bases of the junction unmatched. Germline V lookup: CDR1 SQVTM, CDR2 ANQGSEA. The CDR3 region has the DNA TGCAGCGTTGAAGATCTAATCCGGACAGGGTCTGGCTACACCTTC. This sequence encodes CSVEDLIRTGSGYTF.

This clone was counted between two and nine times. The chain employs TRBV13 and TRBJ1-1; unclear D gene. CDR1 is PRHDT and CDR2 is FYEKMQ in the germline V gene (reference sequence). Trimming pared 11 bases from V and 1 base from J, leaving 11 bases between. The CDR3 spans 12 residues. DNA for the CDR3: TGTGCCTCCCCCGGGAGGAACACTGAAGCTTTCTTT. It is translated as CASPGRNTEAFF. The whole variable domain, filled in from reference TRBV13 and TRBJ1-1, reads AAGVIQSPRHLIKEKRETATLKCYPIPRHDTVYWYQQGPGQDPQFLISFYEKMQSDKGSIPDRFSAQQFSDYHSELNMSSLELGDSALYFCASPGRNTEAFFGQGTRLTVV.

V gene TRBV19 combines with J gene TRBJ1-2; 7 bases map to TRBD1. Trimming at V came to 4 bases and at J to 5 bases, leaving 7 bases not matched to a gene. This CDR3 region has 14 residues. Germline V gene lookup returns CDR1 LNHDA and CDR2 SQIVND (reference sequence). The DNA of the CDR3 is TGTGCCAGTAGTAGGGAGACAGGGACATATGGCTACACCTTC. It is translated as CASSRETGTYGYTF. Full variable domain (missing parts from reference TRBV19 and TRBJ1-2): DGGITQSPKYLFRKEGQNVTLSCEQNLNHDAMYWYRQDPGQGLRLIYYSQIVNDFQKGDIAEGYSVSREKKESFPLTVTSAQKNPTAFYLCASSRETGTYGYTFGSGTRLTVV.

The chain combines TRBV7-8 with TRBJ2-7, with D possibly matching TRBD1 (6 bases). The CDR3 totals 11 residues. Per the germline V gene, CDR1 is SGHVS and CDR2 is FQNEAQ. Deletions cut 5 bases from V and 4 bases from J, with 6 bases between. The CDR3 protein is CASSTGYEQYF. The DNA for the CDR3 is TGTGCCAGCAGCACAGGGTACGAGCAGTACTTC.

V gene TRBV5-4 combines with J gene TRBJ1-3; a possible D gene is TRBD1 (5 bases). Deletions cut 0 bases from V and 4 bases from J, with 11 bases between. This CDR3 is built from 15 residues. The germline V gene has CDR1 SGHNT and CDR2 YYREEE (reference sequence). In nucleotides, the CDR3 is TGTGCCAGCAGCTTGGCAGGGACTTACGGAAACACCATATATTTT. It codes for CASSLAGTYGNTIYF.